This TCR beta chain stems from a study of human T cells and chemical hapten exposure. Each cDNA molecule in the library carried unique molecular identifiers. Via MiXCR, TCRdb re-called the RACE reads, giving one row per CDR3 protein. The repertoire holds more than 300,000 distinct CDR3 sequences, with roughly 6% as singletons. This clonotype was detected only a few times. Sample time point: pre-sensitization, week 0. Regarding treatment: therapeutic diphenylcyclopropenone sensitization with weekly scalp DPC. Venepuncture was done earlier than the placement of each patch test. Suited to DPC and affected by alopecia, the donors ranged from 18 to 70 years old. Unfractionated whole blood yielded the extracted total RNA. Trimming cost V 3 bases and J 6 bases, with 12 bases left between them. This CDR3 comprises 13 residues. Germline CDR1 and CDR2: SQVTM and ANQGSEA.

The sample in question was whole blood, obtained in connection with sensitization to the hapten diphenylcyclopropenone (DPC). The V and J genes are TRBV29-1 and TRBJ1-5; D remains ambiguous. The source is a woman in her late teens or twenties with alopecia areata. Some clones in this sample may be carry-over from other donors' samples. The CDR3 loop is CSVERAAGQPQHF. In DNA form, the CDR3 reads TGCAGCGTTGAGCGTGCCGCGGGTCAGCCCCAGCATTTT. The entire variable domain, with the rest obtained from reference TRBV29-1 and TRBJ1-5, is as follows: SAVISQKPSRDICQRGTSLTIQCQVDSQVTMMFWYRQQPGQSLTLIATANQGSEATYESGFVIDKFPISRPNLTFSTLTVSNMSPEDSSIYLCSVERAAGQPQHFGDGTRLSIL.